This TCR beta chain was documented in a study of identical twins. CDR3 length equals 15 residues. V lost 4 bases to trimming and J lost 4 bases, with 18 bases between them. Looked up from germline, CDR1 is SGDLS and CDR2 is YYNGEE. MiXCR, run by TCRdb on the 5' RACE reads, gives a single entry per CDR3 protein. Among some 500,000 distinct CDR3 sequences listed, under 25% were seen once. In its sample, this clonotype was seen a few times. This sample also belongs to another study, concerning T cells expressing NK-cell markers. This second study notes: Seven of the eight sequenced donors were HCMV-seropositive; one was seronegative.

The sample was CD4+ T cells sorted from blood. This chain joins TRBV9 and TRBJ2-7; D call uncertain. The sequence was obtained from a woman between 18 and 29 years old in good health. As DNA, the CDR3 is TGTGCCAGCAGCTTGGACCCGAGCGATCTATACGAGCAGTACTTC. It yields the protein CASSLDPSDLYEQYF.